The 9 T cell receptor beta chains in this list originate from one sample, sequenced in a study of blood T cell repertoires in COVID-19. This table comes from immunoSEQ multiplex PCR, and its TCRdb copy is limited to in-frame clones, with some not included. The sample contains about 130,000 clones, around three quarters of which appear only once. The specimen was peripheral blood. Every receptor here comes from a human donor in a cohort sampled during active COVID-19.

This clone was detected only once. This rearrangement joins TRBV19 to TRBJ1-2, with 12 positions matching TRBD1. J was trimmed by 5 bases and V by 5 bases; bases with no gene match: 15. The CDR3 runs 18 residues. Germline-derived CDR1 and CDR2 are LNHDA and SQIVND (reference sequence). CDR3 DNA: TGTGCCAGTAGTGGCCGGGACAGGGGGCGCCTGTTTTTGTATGGCTACACCTTC. It encodes CASSGRDRGRLFLYGYTF.

The J gene is TRBJ2-3, the V gene TRBV4-1, with D tentatively TRBD1 (7 bases). V lost 3 bases and J lost 9, with 25 bases in between. This CDR3 has 17 amino acids. The germline V gene has CDR1 MGHRA and CDR2 YSYEKL. CDR3 nucleotide sequence: TGCGCCAGCAGCCAGGACCCTGGGGGAAGCAGGGGGGCCACGCAGTATTTT. Its protein is CASSQDPGGSRGATQYF.

The V and J genes are TRBV15 and TRBJ2-7, with 9 bases matching TRBD1. The CDR3 runs to 16 residues. The V gene's germline CDR1 is LNHNV and CDR2 YYDKDF (reference sequence). The ends lost 0 bases at V and 3 bases at J; junction bases unmatched: 6. This CDR3 reads CATSRDLDRGDYEQYF. Written as DNA, the CDR3 is TGTGCCACCAGCAGAGATTTGGACAGGGGAGACTACGAGCAGTACTTC.

The V gene is TRBV7-8, the J gene TRBJ2-1, with D possibly matching TRBD1 (5 bases). Per the germline V gene, CDR1 is SGHVS and CDR2 is FQNEAQ. The V gene lost 1 base and the J gene lost 3 bases, with 16 bases spanning the gap. This CDR3 has 17 residues. Here the CDR3 reads CASSLVRGLYDYNEQFF. CDR3 coding DNA: TGTGCCAGCAGCTTAGTTAGGGGCCTCTATGACTACAATGAGCAGTTCTTC.

There are a few counts of this clone. This chain links TRBV19 with TRBJ2-1; 9 positions agree with TRBD2. CDR3 size: 13 residues. Germline loops: CDR1 LNHDA, CDR2 SQIVND (reference sequence). The trim removed 6 bases at V and 15 bases at J, leaving 12 bases unmatched. The chain's CDR3 is CASRRGGAEVPFF. The CDR3 nucleotides read TGTGCCAGTAGGCGGGGGGGGGCCGAGGTTCCGTTCTTC. Variable domain in full (rest from reference TRBV19 and TRBJ2-1): DGGITQSPKYLFRKEGQNVTLSCEQNLNHDAMYWYRQDPGQGLRLIYYSQIVNDFQKGDIAEGYSVSREKKESFPLTVTSAQKNPTAFYLCASRRGGAEVPFFGPGTRLTVL.

The chain links TRBV28 to TRBJ1-2, with D tentatively TRBD1 (6 bases). Germline CDR1 and CDR2: MDHEN and SYDVKM. The CDR3 has 11 residues. Trimming pared 8 bases from V and 8 bases from J, leaving 12 bases between. The CDR3 sequence: CASAGVDGYTF. The CDR3 DNA reads as TGTGCCAGCGCAGGGGTCGACGGCTACACCTTC.

This chain connects TRBV30 to TRBJ1-6; D might be TRBD1 (6 bases). Germline CDR1 and CDR2: GTSNPN and SVGIG (reference sequence). This CDR3 is 15 amino acids long. Deletions cut 4 bases from V and 10 bases from J, with 20 bases between. CDR3 sequence: CAWTSGATLRSPLHF. The CDR3 region has the DNA TGTGCCTGGACCTCAGGGGCCACGCTGAGATCACCCCTCCACTTT.

The chain links TRBV5-4 to TRBJ2-3, with 8 bases aligning to TRBD2. CDR3 length equals 17 residues. Germline V lookup: CDR1 SGHNT, CDR2 YYREEE (reference sequence). V lost 4 bases, J lost 4 bases, and 14 bases stayed unmatched. This CDR3 reads CASSAPRERGRADTQYF. The CDR3 region has the DNA TGTGCCAGCAGCGCGCCCCGAGAGCGGGGGCGGGCAGATACGCAGTATTTT.

CDR3: CASSARDRNTGELFF. In DNA form, the CDR3 reads TGTGCCAGCAGCGCCAGGGACAGAAACACCGGGGAGCTGTTTTTT. This chain uses TRBV11-1 with TRBJ2-2, with 7 bases aligning to TRBD1. Germline V gene data show CDR1 as SGHAT and CDR2 as FQDESV (reference sequence). V lost 5 bases, J lost 2 bases, and 5 bases stayed unmatched. CDR3 length equals 15 residues.